Shown below are 5 T cell receptor beta chains from a single sample sequenced in a study of T cells after posttransplantation cyclophosphamide. Produced via immunoSEQ multiplex PCR; TCRdb's table is partial and in-frame only. The profile covers approximately 15,000 clones, with roughly 80% appearing a single time and around 2.8% taken by the ten largest. Controls had myeloablative marrow grafts with methotrexate and calcineurin inhibitor, sampled at 1 year. Sequenced material: PBMCs, taken 441 days after allogeneic stem cell transplant with calcineurin inhibitor and methotrexate. These receptors all stem from a male patient aged 25 to 39 who received an allogeneic stem cell transplant from an unrelated donor, was CMV-positive, and had acute and chronic GVHD. The graft donor may be the source of some T cells.

The J gene is TRBJ2-1, the V gene TRBV28, with 10 positions matching TRBD2. Looked up from germline, CDR1 is MDHEN and CDR2 is SYDVKM. This CDR3 spans 16 amino acids. Unmatched junction bases numbered 10, after V lost 7 bases and J lost 4 bases. The DNA of the CDR3 is TGTGCCAGCAAGTTTCCTGGACTAGCGGTATACAATGAGCAGTTCTTC. Amino acids: CASKFPGLAVYNEQFF.

CDR3 region: CASSIAYGGGGANVLTF. The CDR3 nucleotides read TGTGCCAGTAGTATAGCTTACGGGGGTGGTGGGGCCAACGTCCTGACTTTC. The V gene is TRBV19, the J gene TRBJ2-6, with D maybe TRBD2 (6 bases). This CDR3 comprises 17 residues. The germline V gene has CDR1 LNHDA and CDR2 SQIVND (reference sequence). Deletions cut 1 base from V and 3 bases from J, with 13 bases between.

The CDR3 DNA follows: TGTGCCAGCAGCTTAACTGGACAGACGGCTATCCGGCAAGCTTTCTTT. It codes for CASSLTGQTAIRQAFF. The chain couples TRBV7-9 to TRBJ1-1, with D possibly matching TRBD1 (6 bases). Trimming took 2 bases from V and 9 from J, leaving 22 bases between them. Germline V gives CDR1 SEHNR, CDR2 FQNEAQ (reference sequence). CDR3 size: 16 residues. Variable domain in full (rest from reference TRBV7-9 and TRBJ1-1): DTGVSQNPRHKITKRGQNVTFRCDPISEHNRLYWYRQTLGQGPEFLTYFQNEAQLEKSRLLSDRFSAERPKGSFSTLEIQRTEQGDSAMYLCASSLTGQTAIRQAFFGQGTRLTVV.

In its sample, this clone was seen once. The J gene is TRBJ1-2, the V gene TRBV28; TRBD1 might be the D (6 bases). V dropped 3 bases and J dropped 4 bases, with 12 bases sitting between them. The germline CDR1 and CDR2 sequences are MDHEN and SYDVKM. CDR3 length: 14 residues. DNA for the CDR3: TGTGCCAGCAGTTTCGACAGGCCTCTCTATGGCTACACCTTC. Translation gives CASSFDRPLYGYTF.

The chain combines TRBV27 with TRBJ2-3; 8 positions match TRBD1. Germline CDR1 is MNHEY and CDR2 is SMNVEV (reference sequence). Germline trimming cut 5 bases from V and 3 bases from J; bases unmatched to any gene: 10. This CDR3 region has 16 residues. CDR3 DNA: TGTGCCAGCAGTCCCCTCGGGACAGGCAAGACAGATACGCAGTATTTT. Its translation is CASSPLGTGKTDTQYF.